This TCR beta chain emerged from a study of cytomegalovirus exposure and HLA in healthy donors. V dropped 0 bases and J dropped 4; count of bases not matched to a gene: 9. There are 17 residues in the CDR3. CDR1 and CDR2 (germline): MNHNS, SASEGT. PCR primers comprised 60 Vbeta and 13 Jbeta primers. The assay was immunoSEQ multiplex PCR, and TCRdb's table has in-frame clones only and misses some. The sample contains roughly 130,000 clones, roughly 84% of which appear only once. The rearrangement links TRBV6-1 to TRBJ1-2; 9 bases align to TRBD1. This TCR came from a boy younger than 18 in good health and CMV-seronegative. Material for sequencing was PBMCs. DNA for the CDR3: TGTGCCAGCAGTGAAGCGCTTGGGACAGGGATCTTCTATGGCTACACCTTC. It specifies CASSEALGTGIFYGYTF.